The next 27 T cell receptor beta chains were all read from a single sample in a study of cytomegalovirus exposure and HLA in healthy donors. The primer mix had 60 Vbeta and 13 Jbeta primers. Profiling relied on immunoSEQ multiplex PCR, and the TCRdb table lists in-frame clones only, not all of them. The sample yields about 200,000 clones, 75% to 85% seen once. The sequencing sample was made of PBMCs. These receptors came from a girl under 18 in good health and CMV-seropositive.

This chain links TRBV29-1 with TRBJ2-3; 9 bases fit TRBD1. Trimming removed 6 bases from V and 3 bases from J; junction bases left unmatched: 7. The CDR3 spans 14 residues. Germline CDR1 SQVTM, CDR2 ANQGSEA. Here the CDR3 reads CSVETGGRTDTQYF. Here the CDR3 DNA reads TGCAGCGTCGAGACAGGGGGACGAACAGATACGCAGTATTTT.

Notes on this clone: At the DNA level, this CDR3 is encoded by other sequences in the same sample as well. The chain recombines TRBV7-9 with TRBJ2-5, with 14 bases aligning to TRBD2. The germline V gene encodes CDR1 SEHNR and CDR2 FQNEAQ (reference sequence). The CDR3 contains 15 residues. V was pared by 8 bases and J by 2 bases, with 4 bases of the junction left unmatched. CDR3 protein: CASSRLAGGQETQYF. CDR3 coding DNA: TGTGCCAGCTCTCGACTAGCGGGGGGGCAAGAGACCCAGTACTTC.

The V gene is TRBV10-3, the J gene TRBJ1-1; tentative D call: TRBD1 (5 bases). CDR3 size: 14 residues. Trimming pared 6 bases from V and 2 bases from J, leaving 13 bases between. CDR1 is ENHRY, CDR2 SYGVKD, per germline. The CDR3 region has the DNA TGTGCCATCAGCCTAGACAGAACAAACACTGAAGCTTTCTTT. This gives the protein CAISLDRTNTEAFF.

V usage is TRBV10-3 and J usage is TRBJ2-5; 12 bases are shared with TRBD2. The ends lost 10 bases at V and 5 bases at J; junction bases unmatched: 5. CDR1 and CDR2 from the germline V gene are ENHRY and SYGVKD. This CDR3 comprises 13 residues. In DNA, the CDR3 is TGTGCCACCGGACTAGCGGGGAGGGAGACCCAGTACTTC. Its translation is CATGLAGRETQYF.

The chain combines TRBV6-5 with TRBJ1-2, with 7 nucleotides matching TRBD1. V lost 6 bases, J lost 4 bases, and 11 bases stayed unmatched. Germline V gene sequence: CDR1 MNHEY, CDR2 SVGAGI. CDR3 length: 15 amino acids. In nucleotides, the CDR3 is TGTGCCAGCAGAGAGACAAGACAGGGAGCCTATGGCTACACCTTC. This sequence encodes CASRETRQGAYGYTF.

This clone was detected only a few times. The V and J genes are TRBV11-2 and TRBJ2-5; D gene uncertain. Trimming pared 4 bases from V and 5 bases from J, leaving 8 bases between. This CDR3 is 12 amino acids long. CDR1 is SGHAT, CDR2 FQNNGV, per germline. CDR3 DNA sequence: TGTGCCAGCAGCTCCTTAGCTGAGACCCAGTACTTC. Translated, it gives CASSSLAETQYF.

The J gene is TRBJ2-7, the V gene TRBV2; TRBD2 might be the D (6 bases). Trimming left V 6 bases short and J 3 bases short, with 9 bases between. This CDR3 region has 12 residues. Germline CDR1 reads SNHLY; CDR2 reads FYNNEI. The CDR3: CASRGLDYEQYF. CDR3 in DNA: TGTGCCAGCAGGGGACTGGACTACGAGCAGTACTTC.

The V and J genes are TRBV19 and TRBJ2-3, with 9 bases identical to TRBD2. CDR1 is LNHDA, CDR2 SQIVND, per germline (reference sequence). V lost 3 bases and J lost 7; bases outside the gene matches: 14. The CDR3 length is 17 residues. This CDR3 reads CASSIIGVTAGGNTQYF. The CDR3 DNA is TGTGCCAGTAGTATCATTGGCGTGACGGCGGGGGGGAATACGCAGTATTTT.

V is TRBV6-4 and J is TRBJ1-6; 11 bases map to TRBD1. The V gene's germline CDR1 is MRHNA and CDR2 SNTAGT. V shed 6 bases, J shed 8 bases, and the junction held 6 bases outside the gene matches. This CDR3 is built from 15 residues. This chain's CDR3 is CASSRTGGQDSPLHF. The CDR3 coding sequence is TGTGCCAGCAGCCGGACAGGGGGCCAAGATTCACCCCTCCACTTT.

In regard to this clone: The junction differs from germline at one of its ends, possibly a read error. CDR3 amino acids: CASSVELAARETQYF. DNA for the CDR3: TGTGCCAGCAGCGTAGAACTAGCTGCCCGGGAGACCCAGTACTTC. V usage is TRBV11-2 and J usage is TRBJ2-5; D is possibly TRBD2 (6 bases). The CDR3 is 15 amino acids. CDR1 is SGHAT, CDR2 FQNNGV, per germline.

The chain carries TRBV18 and TRBJ2-7; TRBD1 matches at 8 bases. CDR1 is KGHSH, CDR2 LQKENI, per germline. J gave up 2 bases and V 10 bases, and 7 bases lay outside the gene matches. CDR3 length: 13 amino acids. The CDR3 here is CATGSDRAYEQYF. For the CDR3, the DNA is TGTGCCACGGGTTCGGACAGGGCCTACGAGCAGTACTTC. Based on the CDR3 plus reference TRBV18 and TRBJ2-7, the full variable domain is NAGVMQNPRHLVRRRGQEARLRCSPMKGHSHVYWYRQLPEEGLKFMVYLQKENIIDESGMPKERFSAEFPKEGPSILRIQQVVRGDSAAYFCATGSDRAYEQYFGPGTRLTVT.

This clone appeared once. V is TRBV29-1 and J is TRBJ1-1; D gene ambiguous. The CDR3 spans 12 residues. V was cut by 5 bases and J by 3 bases, with 10 bases left in between. The germline CDR1 and CDR2 sequences are SQVTM and ANQGSEA. The CDR3 nucleotides are TGCAGCGTTTTCGGCCAGGACACTGAAGCTTTCTTT. Translated: CSVFGQDTEAFF.

This clone was counted once. The rearrangement links TRBV18 to TRBJ1-1, with D perhaps matching TRBD1 (5 bases). In germline, CDR1 is KGHSH, CDR2 LQKENI. The CDR3 spans 17 residues. The V gene lost 0 bases and the J gene lost 5 bases, with 19 bases spanning the gap. The CDR3 DNA follows: TGTGCCAGCTCACCACCCCTGGGGAGGGGACCTAGGACTGAAGCTTTCTTT. Protein sequence: CASSPPLGRGPRTEAFF.

This chain links TRBV6-6 with TRBJ1-5, with 7 positions matching TRBD1. The CDR3 length is 16 residues. The V gene's germline CDR1 is MNHNY and CDR2 SVGAGI (reference sequence). V shed 5 bases, J shed 0 bases, and the junction held 7 bases outside the gene matches. CDR3 in DNA: TGTGCCAGCAGTAACAGGGACAGAGATAGCAATCAGCCCCAGCATTTT. Its protein product is CASSNRDRDSNQPQHF.

Only one count was recorded for this clone. V and J are TRBV6-5 and TRBJ2-7, with a weak D call TRBD1 (6 bases). V was pared by 6 bases and J by 2 bases, with 11 bases between. CDR3 length equals 13 residues. The germline gives CDR1 MNHEY, CDR2 SVGAGI. CDR3 loop: CASRRTEAYEQYF. In DNA, the CDR3 is TGTGCCAGCAGGAGGACAGAAGCCTACGAGCAGTACTTC.

The rearrangement links TRBV21-1 to TRBJ2-5; TRBD2 is the table's D call and was not checked against the DNA. TRBV21-1 is termed a pseudogene. The CDR3 runs to 15 residues. The CDR3 sequence: CASLVRTSGEETQYF. CDR3 sequence (DNA): TGTGCCAGTCTGGTCCGGACTAGCGGTGAAGAGACCCAGTACTTC.

The chain couples TRBV10-1 to TRBJ1-1, with D hard to call. The CDR3 spans 14 residues. Germline V gene data show CDR1 as WNHNN and CDR2 as SYGVQD (reference sequence). V lost 0 bases and J lost 4, with 9 bases in between. CDR3: CASSESFGSTEAFF. In nucleotides, the CDR3 is TGCGCCAGCAGTGAGTCGTTCGGGAGCACTGAAGCTTTCTTT.

The chain is built from TRBV11-3 and TRBJ1-1; D might be TRBD1 (6 bases). The CDR3 is made up of 16 amino acids. The V end was cut by 0 bases, the J end by 3 bases, with 14 bases between. Germline V gene sequence: CDR1 SGHNT, CDR2 YENEEA. The CDR3 is CASSLDLGGRDTEAFF. As DNA, the CDR3 is TGTGCCAGCAGCTTAGATCTCGGGGGGCGCGACACTGAAGCTTTCTTT. Full variable domain (outside the CDR3, taken from reference TRBV11-3 and TRBJ1-1): EAGVVQSPRYKIIEKKQPVAFWCNPISGHNTLYWYLQNLGQGPELLIRYENEEAVDDSQLPKDRFSAERLKGVDSTLKIQPAELGDSAVYLCASSLDLGGRDTEAFFGQGTRLTVV.

This rearrangement joins TRBV10-1 to TRBJ2-1, with 8 positions matching TRBD2. This CDR3 contains 16 residues. Unmatched junction bases numbered 1, after V lost 0 bases and J lost 0 bases. CDR1 is WNHNN and CDR2 is SYGVQD in the germline V gene (reference sequence). The CDR3 nucleotides read TGCGCCAGCAGTGAGTCTAGCGGGGACTCCTACAATGAGCAGTTCTTC. Translated: CASSESSGDSYNEQFF.

The chain recombines TRBV9 with TRBJ2-3; D perhaps matches TRBD1 (5 bases). Germline CDR1 SGDLS, CDR2 YYNGEE. Trimming pared 4 bases from V and 5 bases from J, leaving 8 bases between. This CDR3 spans 12 amino acids. The CDR3, as DNA: TGTGCCAGCAGCCCCACAGGAGATACGCAGTATTTT. Residues: CASSPTGDTQYF.

CDR3 sequence: CASSLVENTDTQYF. In DNA, the CDR3 is TGTGCCAGCAGCTTGGTCGAGAACACAGATACGCAGTATTTT. The chain employs TRBV5-4 and TRBJ2-3; D is unclear. Per the germline V gene, CDR1 is SGHNT and CDR2 is YYREEE (reference sequence). V lost 0 bases and J lost 2, with 7 bases in between. The CDR3 sequence is 14 residues long.

This clone was observed a few times. The V gene is TRBV25-1, the J gene TRBJ1-2, with 8 bases matching TRBD1. The CDR3 covers 15 residues. Germline assignment: CDR1 MGHDK and CDR2 SYGVNS. J gave up 6 bases and V 1 base, and 7 bases lay outside the gene matches. The CDR3 loop is CASSESAGGNNGYTF. The CDR3 DNA follows: TGTGCCAGCAGTGAATCGGCAGGGGGCAATAATGGCTACACCTTC.

The chain is built from TRBV2 and TRBJ1-2, with TRBD1 matching over 8 bases. The CDR3 has 13 amino acids. Germline lookup yields CDR1 SNHLY and CDR2 FYNNEI. Losses at the gene ends were 7 bases for V and 3 bases for J; bases not matched to a gene: 4. In DNA, the CDR3 is TGTGCCAGCACCCCGGGACAGGACTATGGCTACACCTTC. Its protein product is CASTPGQDYGYTF.

The chain employs TRBV6-1 and TRBJ2-1; 11 positions match TRBD1. The CDR3 spans 15 residues. The junction had 5 bases not matched to a gene; V was cut back by 5 bases and J by 5 bases. From germline, CDR1 is MNHNS and CDR2 SASEGT. Written as DNA, the CDR3 is TGTGCCAGCAGTTTGGGACAGGGGGTAAACAATGAGCAGTTCTTC. The encoded protein is CASSLGQGVNNEQFF.

V gene TRBV2 combines with J gene TRBJ2-7; 7 nucleotides line up with TRBD1. Germline CDR1 SNHLY, CDR2 FYNNEI. This CDR3 has 15 amino acids. Trimming took 6 bases from V and 3 from J; bases not matched to a gene: 11. CDR3 nucleotides: TGTGCCAGCAGCGAACCCGTGGACAGGTTCTACGAGCAGTACTTC. This codes for CASSEPVDRFYEQYF.

The sample holds one count of this clone. The chain joins TRBV2 to TRBJ2-2, with D possibly being TRBD1 (5 bases). V was trimmed by 2 bases and J by 7 bases, leaving 14 bases between them. In germline, CDR1 is SNHLY, CDR2 FYNNEI. The CDR3 spans 15 residues. The DNA of the CDR3 is TGTGCCAGCAGTGAAATGGGGCAGGGTTTCGGGGAGCTGTTTTTT. Its translation: CASSEMGQGFGELFF.

This sequence joins TRBV6-5 and TRBJ2-3, with 8 bases aligning to TRBD1. Trimming removed 6 bases from V and 4 bases from J; junction bases left unmatched: 6. CDR3 size: 14 residues. Germline V lookup: CDR1 MNHEY, CDR2 SVGAGI. The CDR3 bases are TGTGCCAGCAGACGACCAGGGGGCCCAGATACGCAGTATTTT. Its protein product is CASRRPGGPDTQYF.